In this sample, the clone carrying this T cell receptor (beta chain) turned up a few times. Its antigen is unknown. These data come from a study of cytomegalovirus exposure and HLA in healthy donors. Study context: Genetic ancestry analysis placed 75% to 85% of the 398 donors that were genotyped in the Caucasian-associated cluster. General study results and limits: A few V segments could not be told apart, such as TRBV6-2 and TRBV6-3, and were left out.

CDR3 size: 17 residues. V lost 5 bases, J lost 2 bases, and 13 bases stayed unmatched. Germline CDR1 reads SEHNR; CDR2 reads FQNEAQ (reference sequence). The PCR had 60 Vbeta and 13 Jbeta primers. Assay: immunoSEQ multiplex PCR; the TCRdb copy retains only in-frame clones and omits some. The sample includes about 120,000 clones, approximately 80% of them seen just once. Specimen: PBMCs. The sequence was obtained from a man aged 18 to 30 in good health and CMV-seropositive. This chain uses TRBV7-9 with TRBJ2-3; 7 bases line up with TRBD1. The CDR3 DNA sequence: TGTGCCAGCAGCCTGAGGGATCTGGACAGGTTCACAGATACGCAGTATTTT. This sequence encodes CASSLRDLDRFTDTQYF.